This T cell receptor beta chain stems from a study of response to subunit inactivated influenza vaccine. TCRdb itself ran the RT-PCR reads through MiXCR, one entry per CDR3 protein. The repertoire has approximately 200,000 distinct CDR3 sequences, 13% to 15% of them found once; the top ten carry roughly 24%. The CDR3 extends over 16 amino acids. Trimming pared 1 base from V and 5 bases from J, leaving 17 bases between. Whole-study findings and limits: Authors suggested each seasonal flu vaccination may recruit only limited numbers of new T cells.

This clonotype appeared many times. Its specificity is not known. This rearrangement joins TRBV12-3 or TRBV12-4 to TRBJ2-5; D tentatively fits TRBD1 or TRBD2 (6 bases each). The receptor was derived from a man aged 45 to 65 who received an inactivated influenza vaccine. The specimen comprised CD8+ T cells sorted from PBMCs, sampled 5 to 6 days after vaccination. CDR3 region: CASSLVSTVGGETQYF. In nucleotides, the CDR3 is TGTGCCAGCAGTTTAGTTTCCACGGTAGGGGGGGAGACCCAGTACTTC.